This T cell receptor beta chain was sequenced in a study of control samples from healthy donors and cancer patients. This CDR3 region has 18 residues. CDR1 SGDLS and CDR2 YYNGEE come from the germline V gene. The V and J ends lost 4 bases and 3 bases respectively, with 22 bases between them. Libraries were prepared by immunoSEQ multiplex PCR; TCRdb keeps only in-frame clonotypes and omits some of them. Among some 170,000 clones, nearly 96% were seen once, and the ten largest hold under 1.2%. The rearrangement joins TRBV9 to TRBJ2-2, with a weak D call TRBD2 (6 bases). The sequenced sample consisted of blood. This receptor was obtained from a woman in her 30s in good health. CDR3 DNA sequence: TGTGCCAGCAGCCCACTACCCCCGCCGGGGGAGTACACCGGGGAGCTGTTTTTT. Its protein is CASSPLPPPGEYTGELFF.